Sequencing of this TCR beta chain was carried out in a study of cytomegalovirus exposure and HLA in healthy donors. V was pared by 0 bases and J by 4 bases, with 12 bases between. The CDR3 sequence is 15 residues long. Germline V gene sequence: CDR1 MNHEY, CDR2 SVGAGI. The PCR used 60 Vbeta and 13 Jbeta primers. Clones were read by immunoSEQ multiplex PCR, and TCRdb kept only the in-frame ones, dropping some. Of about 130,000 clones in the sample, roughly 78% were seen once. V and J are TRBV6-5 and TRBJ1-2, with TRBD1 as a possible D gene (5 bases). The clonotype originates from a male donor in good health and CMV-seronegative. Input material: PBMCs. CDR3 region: CASSYSRVGSYGYTF. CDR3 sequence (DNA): TGTGCCAGCAGTTACTCCAGGGTCGGGAGCTATGGCTACACCTTC.